This T cell receptor beta chain was sequenced in a study of cytomegalovirus exposure and HLA in healthy donors. The PCR used 60 Vbeta and 13 Jbeta primers. Some clones are missing from TCRdb's copy, which holds only in-frame ones; the method was immunoSEQ multiplex PCR. The sample has around 78,000 clones; roughly 84% are singletons. This CDR3 has 14 residues. The germline CDR1 and CDR2 sequences are SSHAT and FNYEAQ (reference sequence). Study outcomes and limitations: After further analysis at a later stage, roughly 16,000 TCR beta sequences were associated with HLA alleles at 0.05 false discovery rate. In a later analysis, a genetic analysis reported fewer productive-TCR N-insertions in an Asian-associated ancestry cluster than the cohort average. A list of more than 150 TCR beta chains associated with cytomegalovirus was given. In a later analysis, DRB1 alleles had the most associated TCRs; HLA-C alleles the fewest.

Turning to this clone: Its antigen is still unknown. An end of the junction differs from the germline gene, which may be a read error.

This chain uses TRBV7-7 with TRBJ2-2; D is perhaps TRBD1 or TRBD2 (5 bases each). The material sequenced was PBMCs. This clonotype originated in a woman aged 45-59 years in good health and CMV-seronegative. The chain's CDR3 is CASSLAIGAGELFF. The CDR3 DNA reads TGTGCTAGCAGCTTAGCGATAGGGGCCGGGGAGCTGTTTTTT.